One sample yielded the 26 T cell receptor beta chains listed below, sequenced in a study of cytomegalovirus exposure and HLA in healthy donors. It was with 60 Vbeta and 13 Jbeta primers that the PCR ran. Method: immunoSEQ multiplex PCR; TCRdb's copy keeps in-frame clones and lacks some. This sample has some 150,000 clones, with roughly 80% found just once. Material for sequencing was PBMCs. The source is a woman in her thirties in good health and CMV-seropositive.

This clone was detected a few times. The CDR3 protein is CASSLVSGNGTDEAFF. In DNA form, the CDR3 reads TGTGCCAGCAGCTTGGTTTCAGGGAACGGAACCGATGAAGCTTTCTTT. The rearrangement links TRBV5-6 to TRBJ1-1, with D perhaps matching TRBD1 (5 bases). Trimming cost V 0 bases and J 7 bases, with 19 bases left between them. The V gene's germline CDR1 is SGHDT and CDR2 YYEEEE. CDR3 size: 16 residues.

The chain has TRBV9 and TRBJ2-3; D perhaps matches TRBD1 (6 bases). The V end lost 5 bases, the J end lost 0 bases, and 13 bases lay between the germline ends. CDR1 is SGDLS and CDR2 is YYNGEE in the germline V gene. The CDR3 is 15 residues long. The CDR3 DNA sequence: TGTGCCAGCAGGGCCCCCGGGACAAGCACAGATACGCAGTATTTT. Amino acid sequence: CASRAPGTSTDTQYF. Combining the CDR3 with reference TRBV9 and TRBJ2-3 gives the whole variable domain DSGVTQTPKHLITATGQRVTLRCSPRSGDLSVYWYQQSLDQGLQFLIQYYNGEERAKGNILERFSAQQFPDLHSELNLSSLELGDSALYFCASRAPGTSTDTQYFGPGTRLTVL.

The chain employs TRBV4-3 and TRBJ1-5; D remains ambiguous. This CDR3 has 13 residues. The germline V gene encodes CDR1 LGHNA and CDR2 YSLEER. Between the trimmed V and J ends, which lost 0 bases and 5 bases, there was a span of 5 bases. The CDR3 loop is CASSQDLDQPQHF. The CDR3 nucleotides read TGCGCCAGCAGCCAAGATCTAGATCAGCCCCAGCATTTT.

The CDR3 loop is CASSLGGFTDTQYF. The CDR3 DNA sequence: TGTGCCAGCAGTCTAGGGGGTTTCACAGATACGCAGTATTTT. The chain uses TRBV28 and TRBJ2-3, with TRBD1 as a possible D gene (6 bases). V was trimmed by 5 bases and J by 2 bases, leaving 11 bases between them. Germline V gene data show CDR1 as MDHEN and CDR2 as SYDVKM. This CDR3 comprises 14 residues.

This sequence joins TRBV10-3 and TRBJ1-5; no definite D call. Trimming left V 5 bases short and J 4 bases short, with 6 bases between. The CDR3 is 12 amino acids. Germline V gene data show CDR1 as ENHRY and CDR2 as SYGVKD. CDR3 coding DNA: TGTGCCATCAGTCCACGGAATCAGCCCCAGCATTTT. Translating it yields CAISPRNQPQHF.

This clone was counted between two and nine times. This chain joins TRBV28 and TRBJ1-1, with D uncertain. From germline, CDR1 is MDHEN and CDR2 SYDVKM. This CDR3 spans 14 amino acids. V was cut by 5 bases and J by 6 bases, with 16 bases left in between. CDR3 sequence: CASSTSRGRAEAFF. In DNA, the CDR3 is TGTGCCAGCAGTACCTCCCGGGGTCGGGCTGAAGCTTTCTTT.

V is TRBV4-3 and J is TRBJ2-3; D might be TRBD2 (6 bases). This CDR3 spans 13 amino acids. Between the trimmed V and J ends, which lost 1 base and 6 bases, there was a span of 8 bases. CDR1 and CDR2 (germline): LGHNA, YSLEER. As DNA, the CDR3 is TGCGCCAGCAGCCAAGCCCGGGAGGATACGCAGTATTTT. Translation: CASSQAREDTQYF.

The chain carries TRBV5-1 and TRBJ2-3, with TRBD1 matching over 7 bases. In germline, CDR1 is SGHRS, CDR2 YFSETQ. The CDR3 runs to 14 residues. V lost 2 bases, J lost 6 bases, and 6 bases stayed unmatched. CDR3 DNA sequence: TGCGCCAGCAGCTTAGGGCAGACAGGGGATACGCAGTATTTT. Its translation is CASSLGQTGDTQYF. Using reference TRBV5-1 and TRBJ2-3 for the parts outside the CDR3, the full variable domain is KAGVTQTPRYLIKTRGQQVTLSCSPISGHRSVSWYQQTPGQGLQFLFEYFSETQRNKGNFPGRFSGRQFSNSRSEMNVSTLELGDSALYLCASSLGQTGDTQYFGPGTRLTVL.

A single count supports this clone. The CDR3 spells CASSLAWDRANRGTEAFF. CDR3 nucleotides: TGTGCCAGCAGCTTGGCCTGGGACAGGGCAAACCGCGGGACTGAAGCTTTCTTT. The chain links TRBV5-6 to TRBJ1-1; 9 nucleotides agree with TRBD1. V gave up 0 bases and J gave up 5 bases; unmatched junction bases: 14. This CDR3 is built from 18 residues. The germline CDR1 and CDR2 sequences are SGHDT and YYEEEE.

The rearrangement uses TRBV5-1 and TRBJ2-3, with D tentatively TRBD2 (6 bases). This CDR3 region has 16 residues. Germline CDR1 reads SGHRS; CDR2 reads YFSETQ. V lost 1 base to trimming and J lost 0 bases, with 12 bases between them. CDR3 DNA sequence: TGCGCCAGCAGCTTGTTGGGGGGACCTAGCACAGATACGCAGTATTTT. Amino acid sequence: CASSLLGGPSTDTQYF.

The V call is TRBV27, the J call TRBJ2-1; possibly TRBD2 for D (6 bases). Germline V gives CDR1 MNHEY, CDR2 SMNVEV (reference sequence). This CDR3 spans 14 amino acids. V shed 0 bases and J shed 9 bases, with 12 bases lying between them. The CDR3 nucleotides are TGTGCCAGCAGTTTATCGGGGGGAAGGGGTGAGCAGTTCTTC. Translated: CASSLSGGRGEQFF.

The chain is built from TRBV28 and TRBJ2-7; D possibly corresponds to TRBD1 (6 bases). CDR3 length: 14 residues. The germline V gene has CDR1 MDHEN and CDR2 SYDVKM. V was cut by 4 bases and J by 5 bases, with 15 bases left in between. CDR3 sequence (DNA): TGTGCCAGCAGTTCCTACCGGGACACTCACGAGCAGTACTTC. This encodes CASSSYRDTHEQYF.

The chain couples TRBV4-2 to TRBJ1-6; 8 nucleotides match TRBD1. The V gene's germline CDR1 is LGHNA and CDR2 YNFKEQ. The J segment lost 7 bases and the V segment lost 4 bases, leaving 12 bases of the junction unmatched. The length of the CDR3 is 17 residues. The CDR3 reads CASSPTGTGSRNSPLHF. DNA for the CDR3: TGTGCCAGCAGCCCTACCGGGACAGGTTCCAGAAATTCACCCCTCCACTTT.

This clone was recorded a few times. The same CDR3 is also encoded by other DNA sequences in this sample. The CDR3 region is CASSLAQGRDYGYTF. CDR3 coding DNA: TGCGCCAGCAGCTTGGCTCAGGGGAGAGACTATGGCTACACCTTC. The chain carries TRBV5-1 and TRBJ1-2; tentative D call: TRBD1 (6 bases). V was trimmed by 0 bases and J by 3 bases, leaving 12 bases between them. The CDR3 is 15 residues long. Germline CDR1 is SGHRS and CDR2 is YFSETQ.

There are a few counts of this clone. The CDR3 region is CASSLGTESYGYTF. CDR3 in DNA: TGCGCCAGCAGCCTTGGGACAGAAAGCTATGGCTACACCTTC. The chain joins TRBV4-1 to TRBJ1-2, with TRBD1 matching 7 bases. Germline V gene data show CDR1 as MGHRA and CDR2 as YSYEKL. With 4 bases clipped from V and 4 bases from J, the junction kept 6 bases outside the gene matches. The CDR3 length is 14 residues.

The chain uses TRBV15 and TRBJ1-3; possibly TRBD1 for D (6 bases). Deletions cut 9 bases from V and 11 bases from J, with 17 bases between. In germline, CDR1 is LNHNV, CDR2 YYDKDF (reference sequence). This CDR3 region has 12 residues. The CDR3 DNA reads as TGTGCCACAGCGGCAGGGGAAAGTGCCATATATTTT. It encodes CATAAGESAIYF.

The chain uses TRBV15 and TRBJ1-1; D remains ambiguous. V lost 0 bases, J lost 6 bases, and 14 bases lay in between. The CDR3 is 15 residues long. CDR1 LNHNV and CDR2 YYDKDF come from the germline V gene (reference sequence). The DNA of the CDR3 is TGTGCCACCAGCAGAGATCCAGGTCGGTACGCTGAAGCTTTCTTT. It codes for CATSRDPGRYAEAFF.

This chain connects TRBV4-2 to TRBJ2-1; 8 positions agree with TRBD2. The CDR3 extends over 15 amino acids. CDR1 and CDR2 (germline): LGHNA, YNFKEQ. Trimming took 3 bases from V and 9 from J; bases not matched to a gene: 10. The CDR3 coding sequence is TGTGCCAGCAGCCAGGAAATCGGGGGGGCCGGTGAGCAGTTCTTC. It translates to CASSQEIGGAGEQFF.

The V and J genes are TRBV2 and TRBJ2-1, with TRBD1 identical over 9 bases. CDR3 size: 16 residues. V trimming: 4 bases; J trimming: 7 bases; junction bases outside the gene matches: 11. Germline V gives CDR1 SNHLY, CDR2 FYNNEI. In DNA, the CDR3 is TGTGCCAGCAGTGCCTCCGGGACAGGGAGGGGGAATGAGCAGTTCTTC. It codes for CASSASGTGRGNEQFF.

The chain combines TRBV19 with TRBJ1-1; 12 positions match TRBD1. Trimming at V came to 9 bases and at J to 1 base, leaving 9 bases not matched to a gene. Per germline, CDR1 LNHDA and CDR2 SQIVND (reference sequence). The CDR3 loop spans 16 amino acids. The CDR3 is CASRDRGRGSNTEAFF. The CDR3 DNA is TGTGCCAGCCGGGACAGGGGGCGGGGGTCGAACACTGAAGCTTTCTTT.

The rearrangement uses TRBV7-8 and TRBJ2-3; possible D gene TRBD2, 6 bases. The CDR3 sequence is 16 residues long. Trimming cost V 3 bases and J 3 bases, with 16 bases left between them. Germline CDR1 reads SGHVS; CDR2 reads FQNEAQ. The CDR3 coding sequence is TGTGCCAGCAGCTTTGACCGACTAGTTTGGACAGATACGCAGTATTTT. This codes for CASSFDRLVWTDTQYF.

This clone occurred a few times. DNA for the CDR3: TGTGCCAGCAGCTTAACAGCGGGGGCGACCCAGTACTTC. Translation gives CASSLTAGATQYF. The chain joins TRBV11-3 to TRBJ2-5; 8 nucleotides agree with TRBD2. The CDR3 runs to 13 residues. The V gene's germline CDR1 is SGHNT and CDR2 YENEEA. Germline trimming cut 2 bases from V and 7 bases from J; bases unmatched to any gene: 3.

The V and J genes are TRBV7-6 and TRBJ1-4; 7 bases fit TRBD1. CDR3 length: 14 residues. V was clipped by 4 bases and J by 8 bases; unmatched bases: 7. CDR1 and CDR2 from the germline V gene are SGHVS and FNYEAQ. The CDR3 spells CASSSNRGAEKLFF. The CDR3 DNA reads as TGTGCCAGCAGCTCCAACAGGGGCGCGGAAAAACTGTTTTTT.

A remark on this clone: One end of the junction does not line up with germline, which may come from a read error. V gene TRBV23-1 combines with J gene TRBJ2-7; D not resolved. TRBV23-1 is treated as an ORF (open reading frame) with a function not yet certain. The CDR3 consists of 11 residues. The CDR3 sequence is CASTTSHEQYF. For the CDR3, the DNA is TGCGCCAGCACTACCTCCCACGAGCAGTACTTC.

The chain recombines TRBV19 with TRBJ1-5; D unresolved. Germline assignment: CDR1 LNHDA and CDR2 SQIVND (reference sequence). This CDR3 contains 17 residues. Trimming pared 1 base from V and 0 bases from J, leaving 13 bases between. The chain's CDR3 is CASSIGSGSYSNQPQHF. The DNA for the CDR3 is TGTGCCAGTAGTATAGGATCGGGGAGCTATAGCAATCAGCCCCAGCATTTT.

The genes are TRBV7-2 and TRBJ2-7; 9 bases are shared with TRBD1. From germline, CDR1 is SGHTA and CDR2 FQGNSA. This CDR3 region has 16 residues. The ends lost 2 bases at V and 5 bases at J; junction bases unmatched: 10. DNA of the CDR3: TGTGCCAGCAGCTTATCGGCGGGACAGGGTGTCCACGAGCAGTACTTC. Protein product: CASSLSAGQGVHEQYF.